One and the same sample provided the 19 T cell receptor beta chains below, sequenced in a study of CD8 T cells in ankylosing spondylitis. A single record per CDR3 protein comes from TCRdb applying MiXCR to the 5' RACE reads. Here the sample spans 250,000 to 300,000 distinct CDR3 sequences, about a sixth being singletons. Sequencing used blood, either unsorted or a sorted T cell fraction (not recorded which). All receptors derive from a male donor with ankylosing spondylitis or in good health (not recorded which).

At least ten counts were recorded for this clonotype. This sequence joins TRBV29-1 and TRBJ2-3; D is tentatively TRBD1 or TRBD2 (6 bases each). The CDR3 runs 15 residues. Germline loops: CDR1 SQVTM, CDR2 ANQGSEA. V dropped 0 bases and J dropped 3 bases, with 13 bases sitting between them. CDR3 loop: CSVEDGGGNTDTQYF. The CDR3 DNA is TGCAGCGTTGAAGATGGGGGCGGGAATACAGATACGCAGTATTTT.

CDR3: CSVETASGSSSGELFF. Here the CDR3 DNA reads TGCAGCGTGGAAACCGCTAGCGGGAGTTCGTCCGGGGAGCTGTTTTTT. The chain links TRBV29-1 to TRBJ2-2; the match to TRBD2 covers 10 bases. In germline, CDR1 is SQVTM, CDR2 ANQGSEA. The V segment lost 6 bases and the J segment 6 bases; nucleotides outside the gene matches: 13. The CDR3 covers 16 residues.

This clonotype was picked up a small number of times. The chain is built from TRBV29-1 and TRBJ2-1, with 7 nucleotides matching TRBD2. V shed 5 bases and J 7 bases; nucleotides not matched to a gene: 2. The CDR3 totals 11 residues. Germline-derived CDR1 and CDR2 are SQVTM and ANQGSEA. The CDR3 sequence: CSVPGGNEQFF. The CDR3 region has the DNA TGCAGCGTTCCCGGGGGGAATGAGCAGTTCTTC.

Ten or more counts support this clonotype. This chain uses TRBV20-1 with TRBJ2-7, with 7 bases fitting TRBD2. Trimming took 6 bases from V and 4 from J; bases not matched to a gene: 9. Per the germline V gene, CDR1 is DFQATT and CDR2 is SNEGSKA (reference sequence). The CDR3 has 13 residues. CDR3 bases: TGCAGTGCGCTAAAAAGGGACTATTACGAGCAGTACTTC. Its protein product is CSALKRDYYEQYF.

The chain is built from TRBV27 and TRBJ2-1, with a tentative D call TRBD2 (5 bases). This CDR3 is built from 13 residues. V was shortened by 3 bases and J by 5 bases, with 8 bases between the two germline ends. Germline V lookup: CDR1 MNHEY, CDR2 SMNVEV (reference sequence). This CDR3 is CASSFGSHNEQFF. The CDR3 DNA reads as TGTGCCAGCAGTTTTGGGAGCCACAATGAGCAGTTCTTC.

Only a few counts were recorded for this clonotype. The chain has TRBV29-1 and TRBJ1-5, with a weak D call TRBD1 (5 bases). Trimming removed 6 bases from V and 3 bases from J, with 12 bases in between. Germline lookup yields CDR1 SQVTM and CDR2 ANQGSEA. There are 13 residues in the CDR3. The CDR3 sequence: CSVKDSPNQPQHF. Here the CDR3 DNA reads TGCAGCGTAAAAGACAGCCCCAATCAGCCCCAGCATTTT. The variable domain in full, completed from reference TRBV29-1 and TRBJ1-5, reads SAVISQKPSRDICQRGTSLTIQCQVDSQVTMMFWYRQQPGQSLTLIATANQGSEATYESGFVIDKFPISRPNLTFSTLTVSNMSPEDSSIYLCSVKDSPNQPQHFGDGTRLSIL.

The chain uses TRBV29-1 and TRBJ2-5; D gene unclear. CDR1 and CDR2 (germline): SQVTM, ANQGSEA. The CDR3 is 15 amino acids. Trimming removed 0 bases at V and 0 bases at J, with 11 bases between. The CDR3 DNA follows: TGCAGCGTTGAAGATCCTCCGGTGTACCAAGAGACCCAGTACTTC. It yields the protein CSVEDPPVYQETQYF.

This clonotype was seen a handful of times. The chain has TRBV4-2 and TRBJ2-7; 7 bases are a match to TRBD2. Germline V gene data show CDR1 as LGHNA and CDR2 as YNFKEQ. The length of the CDR3 is 14 residues. The trim removed 4 bases at V and 5 bases at J, leaving 8 bases unmatched. The CDR3 is CASSPGTTSHEQYF. CDR3 DNA: TGTGCCAGCAGCCCCGGGACTACCAGCCACGAGCAGTACTTC.

The genes are TRBV27 and TRBJ2-2; D perhaps matches TRBD2 (7 bases). Per the germline V gene, CDR1 is MNHEY and CDR2 is SMNVEV (reference sequence). The CDR3 covers 17 residues. Trimming cost V 5 bases and J 4 bases, with 20 bases left between them. The CDR3 DNA reads TGTGCCAGCAGTCCTTTTGGGAGGGACATTTTCACCGGGGAGCTGTTTTTT. Translated: CASSPFGRDIFTGELFF.

This clonotype was recorded a few times. The rearrangement joins TRBV5-6 to TRBJ1-1; D is unclear. V gave up 2 bases and J gave up 5 bases, with 4 bases separating them. The germline gives CDR1 SGHDT, CDR2 YYEEEE. CDR3 length: 11 amino acids. In DNA, the CDR3 is TGTGCCAGCAGCTTTCGGACTGAAGCTTTCTTT. Translated, it gives CASSFRTEAFF. Combining the CDR3 with reference TRBV5-6 and TRBJ1-1 gives the whole variable domain DAGVTQSPTHLIKTRGQQVTLRCSPKSGHDTVSWYQQALGQGPQFIFQYYEEEERQRGNFPDRFSGHQFPNYSSELNVNALLLGDSALYLCASSFRTEAFFGQGTRLTVV.

This clonotype was seen repeatedly, ten times or more. The chain combines TRBV21-1 with TRBJ2-2; the D segment call TRBD2 is taken from the table without a DNA check. TRBV21-1 is flagged as a pseudogene. The CDR3 totals 21 residues. The CDR3 is CASSRSGASSGREANTGELFF. CDR3 bases: TGTGCCAGCAGCCGCTCAGGCGCGTCTAGCGGGAGAGAGGCGAACACCGGGGAGCTGTTTTTT.

V and J are TRBV5-8 and TRBJ2-1, with D possibly matching TRBD2 (5 bases). Germline V gene sequence: CDR1 SGHTS, CDR2 YDEGEE. The CDR3 has 13 amino acids. Trimming took 4 bases from V and 5 from J, leaving 10 bases between them. CDR3 DNA: TGTGCCAGCAGCCCGACTAACCACAATGAGCAGTTCTTC. Protein: CASSPTNHNEQFF.

A few counts support this clonotype. This chain connects TRBV4-3 to TRBJ2-1, with D perhaps given as TRBD1 or TRBD2 (5 bases each). Per the germline V gene, CDR1 is LGHNA and CDR2 is YSLEER. The CDR3 is 17 residues long. Trimming left V 4 bases short and J 3 bases short, with 19 bases between. CDR3 residues: CASSPSRPGTIYNEQFF. The CDR3 nucleotides are TGCGCCAGCAGCCCTTCGAGACCCGGGACCATCTACAATGAGCAGTTCTTC.

This chain uses TRBV28 with TRBJ2-7, with 7 positions matching TRBD2. V lost 7 bases, J lost 3 bases, and 9 bases stayed unmatched. The CDR3 contains 14 residues. Germline CDR1 and CDR2: MDHEN and SYDVKM. In nucleotides, the CDR3 is TGTGCCAGCAAAACGCGGCTAGCGGACTACGAGCAGTACTTC. Protein sequence: CASKTRLADYEQYF. The whole variable domain, filled in from reference TRBV28 and TRBJ2-7, reads DVKVTQSSRYLVKRTGEKVFLECVQDMDHENMFWYRQDPGLGLRLIYFSYDVKMKEKGDIPEGYSVSREKKERFSLILESASTNQTSMYLCASKTRLADYEQYFGPGTRLTVT.

The gene calls are TRBV25-1 and TRBJ2-7; 8 positions agree with TRBD1. Germline loops: CDR1 MGHDK, CDR2 SYGVNS. The CDR3 length is 16 residues. V was pared by 4 bases and J by 4 bases, with 12 bases of the junction left unmatched. CDR3 residues: CASSGAPGQVKYEQYF. In DNA, the CDR3 is TGTGCCAGCAGTGGGGCTCCGGGACAGGTAAAATACGAGCAGTACTTC.

This clonotype came up a few times. The V and J genes are TRBV6-5 and TRBJ2-7; D possibly uses TRBD1 or TRBD2 (5 bases each). There are 16 residues in the CDR3. Germline lookup yields CDR1 MNHEY and CDR2 SVGAGI. Trimming took 4 bases from V and 4 from J, leaving 20 bases between them. The CDR3, as DNA: TGTGCCAGCAGTTCCCAAACCGGGACGGATTATTACGAGCAGTACTTC. Translating gives CASSSQTGTDYYEQYF.

This chain links TRBV15 with TRBJ2-2, with no clear D. This CDR3 is built from 13 residues. Germline CDR1 and CDR2: LNHNV and YYDKDF (reference sequence). Trimming removed 0 bases from V and 4 bases from J, with 3 bases in between. CDR3 sequence (DNA): TGTGCCACCAGCAGAGATCCCACCGGGGAGCTGTTTTTT. This encodes CATSRDPTGELFF.

This clonotype has a handful of counts. The chain recombines TRBV20-1 with TRBJ2-3; D possibly corresponds to TRBD2 (5 bases). The CDR3 spans 11 residues. Germline lookup yields CDR1 DFQATT and CDR2 SNEGSKA (reference sequence). The CDR3, as DNA: TGCAGCGTGGGAGATGGAGATACGCAGTATTTT. Amino acid sequence: CSVGDGDTQYF.

This clonotype showed up many times. The chain has TRBV27 and TRBJ2-7, with 12 bases identical to TRBD2. CDR1 is MNHEY and CDR2 is SMNVEV in the germline V gene (reference sequence). The CDR3 covers 15 residues. The V gene end was trimmed by 5 bases and the J gene end by 3 bases; junction bases not matched to a gene: 5. The CDR3 nucleotides are TGTGCCAGCAGTAAAACGACTAGCGGGAGCTACGAGCAGTACTTC. It specifies CASSKTTSGSYEQYF.